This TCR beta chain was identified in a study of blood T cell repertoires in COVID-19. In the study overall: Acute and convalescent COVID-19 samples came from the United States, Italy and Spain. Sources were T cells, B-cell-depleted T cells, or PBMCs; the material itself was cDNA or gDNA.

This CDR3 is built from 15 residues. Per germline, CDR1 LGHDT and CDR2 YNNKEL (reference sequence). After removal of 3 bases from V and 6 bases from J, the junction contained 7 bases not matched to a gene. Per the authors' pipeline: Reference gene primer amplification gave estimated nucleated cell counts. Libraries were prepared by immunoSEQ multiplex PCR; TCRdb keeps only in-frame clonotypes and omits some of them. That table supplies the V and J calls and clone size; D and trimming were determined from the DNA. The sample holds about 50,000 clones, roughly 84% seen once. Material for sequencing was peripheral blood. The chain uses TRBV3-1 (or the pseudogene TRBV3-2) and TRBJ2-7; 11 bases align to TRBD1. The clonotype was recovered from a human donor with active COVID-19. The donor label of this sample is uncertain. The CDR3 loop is CASSHRGGQGVEQYF. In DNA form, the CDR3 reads TGTGCCAGCAGCCATAGGGGGGGACAGGGGGTCGAGCAGTACTTC.